The clone carrying this T cell receptor beta chain counts as medium-sized by frequency. The target antigen is unknown. CDR3 length equals 18 residues. CDR1 and CDR2 (germline): SGHAT, FQNNGV. TCRdb re-called the 10x single-cell sequencing reads; every CDR3 protein appears as one record, without DNA. In total, the table holds about 1,800 distinct CDR3 sequences. This specimen comes from a study of CD8 T cells in cerebrospinal fluid in Alzheimer's disease. Study context: Clonal expansion of CSF T cells was measured with plate-based and droplet-based single-cell sequencing.

General study findings and limits: EBV-specific clones showed no enrichment in Alzheimer's patients and were not the top expanded clones.

This clonotype was obtained from a human donor with mild cognitive impairment. The sequencing input was cerebrospinal fluid. The rearrangement links TRBV11-2 to TRBJ2-2; TCRdb proposes TRBD1, but this gene call is untestable without DNA. CDR3 in amino acids: CASSALTPGTGYTGELFF.